Shown below are 30 T cell receptor beta chains from a single sample sequenced in a study of CD8 T cells in ankylosing spondylitis. Study outcomes and limitations: A TCR beta motif of under ten highly homologous variants appeared characteristic of ankylosing spondylitis blood.

TCRdb ran MiXCR on the 5' RACE reads and lists one entry per CDR3 protein. The profile covers some 840,000 distinct CDR3 sequences, with roughly 10% appearing a single time and less than 0.65% taken by the ten largest. Antigens for these TCRs are unknown. The specimen sequenced was blood, either unsorted or a sorted T cell fraction (not recorded which). Every receptor here comes from a male donor with ankylosing spondylitis.

This clonotype was seen more than once but under ten times. The J gene is TRBJ2-1, the V gene TRBV20-1; 7 bases are a match to TRBD2. This CDR3 is 13 amino acids long. Losses at the gene ends were 2 bases for V and 9 bases for J; bases not matched to a gene: 7. Germline loops: CDR1 DFQATT, CDR2 SNEGSKA (reference sequence). As DNA, the CDR3 is TGCAGTGCTAGAAGGGAAGCGGGAATTGAGCAGTTCTTC. Protein sequence: CSARREAGIEQFF.

In its sample, this clonotype was seen a few times. The J gene is TRBJ2-3, the V gene TRBV12-3 or TRBV12-4; 8 bases map to TRBD2. The V segment lost 6 bases and the J segment 4 bases; nucleotides outside the gene matches: 9. The CDR3 covers 15 residues. CDR3 sequence (DNA): TGTGCCAGCAGCCGTGTGATCGGGAGGGCAGATACGCAGTATTTT. It specifies CASSRVIGRADTQYF.

The sample holds a few counts of this clonotype. The chain combines TRBV21-1 with TRBJ2-3; TRBD1, the table's D call, was not compared with the DNA. TRBV21-1 constitutes a pseudogene. This CDR3 region has 16 residues. CDR3 bases: TGTGCCAGTTCCCAGGGGACACCTGGTTTTATAGATACGCAGTATTTT. Translating gives CASSQGTPGFIDTQYF.

The V call is TRBV6-1, the J call TRBJ2-7; D could derive from TRBD1 or TRBD2 (7 bases each). CDR1 is MNHNS, CDR2 SASEGT, per germline. The CDR3 length is 15 residues. Trimming stripped 7 bases from V and 4 bases from J, with 20 bases between. The CDR3 DNA follows: TGTGCCAGCAAGACACCGACAGGGAGGGGATACGAGCAGTACTTC. This codes for CASKTPTGRGYEQYF.

This clonotype came up a few times. J is TRBJ2-1 and V is TRBV20-1, with D hard to call. V gave up 4 bases and J gave up 1 base, with 11 bases separating them. Germline loops: CDR1 DFQATT, CDR2 SNEGSKA (reference sequence). This CDR3 spans 14 amino acids. The CDR3 DNA is TGCAGTGCTAAATGGACGGTTTCCTACAATGAGCAGTTCTTC. This codes for CSAKWTVSYNEQFF.

The chain combines TRBV6-1 with TRBJ2-7; 10 bases are shared with TRBD2. The CDR3 length is 14 residues. Germline CDR1 MNHNS, CDR2 SASEGT. V dropped 7 bases and J dropped 7; count of bases not matched to a gene: 10. In DNA form, the CDR3 reads TGTGCCAGCACGAGCGGGAGGGCCGCAAGAGAGCAGTACTTC. Translation gives CASTSGRAAREQYF.

The chain is built from TRBV7-9 and TRBJ1-5; D is uncertain. Per germline, CDR1 SEHNR and CDR2 FQNEAQ (reference sequence). Between the trimmed V and J ends, which lost 4 bases and 2 bases, there was a span of 12 bases. The CDR3 has 15 amino acids. The CDR3 loop is CASSSGSTGNQPQHF. CDR3 coding DNA: TGTGCCAGCAGCTCGGGATCAACGGGCAATCAGCCCCAGCATTTT. The entire variable domain, with the rest obtained from reference TRBV7-9 and TRBJ1-5, is as follows: DTGVSQNPRHKITKRGQNVTFRCDPISEHNRLYWYRQTLGQGPEFLTYFQNEAQLEKSRLLSDRFSAERPKGSFSTLEIQRTEQGDSAMYLCASSSGSTGNQPQHFGDGTRLSIL.

This clonotype showed up just a few times. V gene TRBV7-9 combines with J gene TRBJ2-3; TRBD2 aligns across 14 bases. CDR3 length: 16 amino acids. Germline values: CDR1 SEHNR, CDR2 FQNEAQ (reference sequence). V dropped 8 bases and J dropped 4; count of bases not matched to a gene: 8. Written as DNA, the CDR3 is TGTGCCAGCGGTGGACTAGCGGGGGGTAACTCAGATACGCAGTATTTT. It encodes CASGGLAGGNSDTQYF.

This clonotype was seen repeatedly, ten times or more. The V call is TRBV20-1, the J call TRBJ1-4; a possible D gene is TRBD1 (6 bases). The CDR3 runs 14 residues. Germline assignment: CDR1 DFQATT and CDR2 SNEGSKA (reference sequence). The ends were cut back, 7 bases at V and 7 bases at J, with 19 bases in the middle. CDR3 protein: CSVKGSQGPEKLFF. CDR3 nucleotides: TGCAGTGTCAAGGGGAGTCAGGGGCCTGAAAAACTGTTTTTT.

The chain carries TRBV18 and TRBJ2-1; D is undetermined. Trimming removed 3 bases at V and 2 bases at J, with 17 bases between. The germline V gene has CDR1 KGHSH and CDR2 LQKENI. CDR3 length: 17 amino acids. CDR3 region: CASSPRRETGTYNEQFF. CDR3 nucleotides: TGTGCCAGCTCACCGCGAAGAGAGACCGGTACCTACAATGAGCAGTTCTTC.

The V call is TRBV20-1, the J call TRBJ2-7, with a possible D match to TRBD2 (6 bases). The length of the CDR3 is 12 residues. Trimming stripped 1 base from V and 5 bases from J, with 9 bases between. Germline V gives CDR1 DFQATT, CDR2 SNEGSKA (reference sequence). CDR3 amino acids: CSARAWGDEQYF. The CDR3 nucleotides read TGCAGTGCTAGAGCCTGGGGGGACGAGCAGTACTTC.

The table lists this clonotype with a few counts. The genes are TRBV7-2 and TRBJ2-3, with 15 nucleotides matching TRBD2. This CDR3 has 16 amino acids. Germline V gene sequence: CDR1 SGHTA, CDR2 FQGNSA. V dropped 5 bases and J dropped 5; count of bases not matched to a gene: 5. CDR3 DNA sequence: TGTGCCAGCAGCAAGGGACTAGCGGGAGGAATAGATACGCAGTATTTT. This codes for CASSKGLAGGIDTQYF.

The table lists this clonotype with a few counts. The rearrangement links TRBV6-1 to TRBJ1-1; a possible D gene is TRBD1 (6 bases). The CDR3 runs to 14 residues. CDR1 MNHNS and CDR2 SASEGT come from the germline V gene. Deletions cut 8 bases from V and 3 bases from J, with 16 bases between. This CDR3 reads CASGPGGGYTEAFF. Written as DNA, the CDR3 is TGTGCCAGCGGACCCGGGGGCGGATACACTGAAGCTTTCTTT.

This clonotype appeared many times. This chain uses TRBV5-1 with TRBJ2-2; D might be TRBD1 or TRBD2, each matching 5 bases. This CDR3 is 14 amino acids long. CDR1 and CDR2 from the germline V gene are SGHRS and YFSETQ. Trimming shortened V by 6 bases and J by 0 bases, and 9 bases separated the two germline ends. The chain's CDR3 is CASTGTTNTGELFF. CDR3 DNA sequence: TGCGCCAGCACCGGGACCACGAACACCGGGGAGCTGTTTTTT.

This clonotype was counted a few times. In DNA form, the CDR3 reads TGCAGTGCTACTACCCACCCCAGGGATGGTAATGAAAAACTGTTTTTT. As protein: CSATTHPRDGNEKLFF. The chain combines TRBV20-1 with TRBJ1-4, with a weak D call TRBD1 (5 bases). CDR1 is DFQATT and CDR2 is SNEGSKA in the germline V gene (reference sequence). The CDR3 has 16 residues. The V gene lost 4 bases and the J gene lost 4 bases, with 19 bases spanning the gap.

This clonotype was observed a few times. CDR3 bases: TGTGCCAGCAGCCACGGACAGGGGGAAGAGCAGTACTTC. Amino acids: CASSHGQGEEQYF. The rearrangement joins TRBV7-9 to TRBJ2-7, with 10 bases identical to TRBD1. The CDR3 consists of 13 residues. Germline V CDR1 and CDR2: SEHNR, FQNEAQ (reference sequence). V was pared by 5 bases and J by 7 bases, with 5 bases of the junction left unmatched.

This clonotype occurred a few times. The chain has TRBV10-3 and TRBJ1-2; D remains ambiguous. CDR1 and CDR2 from the germline V gene are ENHRY and SYGVKD. This CDR3 spans 13 amino acids. The V end lost 0 bases, the J end lost 7 bases, and 9 bases lay between the germline ends. The DNA for the CDR3 is TGTGCCATCAGTGAGTCGGGGAGGCCTGGCTACACCTTC. Its translation: CAISESGRPGYTF.

This chain uses TRBV6-5 with TRBJ1-5, with D unresolved. Trimming cost V 1 base and J 5 bases, with 6 bases left between them. Germline CDR1 and CDR2: MNHEY and SVGAGI. The CDR3 totals 13 residues. In nucleotides, the CDR3 is TGTGCCAGCAGTTACTACGGGGATCAGCCCCAGCATTTT. It codes for CASSYYGDQPQHF.

Concerning this clonotype itself: A read error may produce the germline difference seen at one junction end. The chain uses TRBV28 and TRBJ2-7, with D perhaps TRBD2 (5 bases). This CDR3 has 11 residues. Germline CDR1 MDHEN, CDR2 SYDVKM. The CDR3 sequence: CASSLGWETHF. CDR3 in DNA: TGTGCCAGCAGTTTAGGATGGGAGACTCACTTC.

In its sample, this clonotype was seen a few times. J is TRBJ2-5 and V is TRBV18; 8 bases match TRBD1. There are 19 residues in the CDR3. J gave up 2 bases and V 3 bases, and 17 bases lay outside the gene matches. Germline assignment: CDR1 KGHSH and CDR2 LQKENI. CDR3 sequence: CASSPAPPRGLNPQETQYF. The CDR3 DNA sequence: TGTGCCAGCTCACCCGCCCCACCCAGGGGGCTAAATCCACAAGAGACCCAGTACTTC.

The chain is built from TRBV7-2 and TRBJ2-7, with D unresolved. The CDR3 consists of 13 residues. Germline CDR1 reads SGHTA; CDR2 reads FQGNSA. With 1 base removed from V and 4 bases from J, the gap between germline ends came to 8 bases. The CDR3 spells CASSLVSLYEQYF. For the CDR3, the DNA is TGTGCCAGCAGCTTAGTGTCCCTTTACGAGCAGTACTTC.

This chain joins TRBV6-4 and TRBJ2-4; 7 bases line up with TRBD1. Losses at the gene ends were 4 bases for V and 3 bases for J; bases not matched to a gene: 6. CDR3 length: 15 residues. Per germline, CDR1 MRHNA and CDR2 SNTAGT. CDR3 protein: CASSGYRGDKNIQYF. CDR3 DNA sequence: TGTGCCAGCAGTGGCTACAGGGGCGACAAAAACATTCAGTACTTC.

This clonotype came up many times. The chain employs TRBV29-1 and TRBJ2-1, with 12 bases matching TRBD2. Germline CDR1 is SQVTM and CDR2 is ANQGSEA. The ends lost 5 bases at V and 9 bases at J; junction bases unmatched: 17. CDR3 length equals 17 residues. This CDR3 reads CSVTKPLAGGPWGEQFF. CDR3 DNA sequence: TGCAGCGTTACAAAACCCCTAGCGGGAGGGCCCTGGGGTGAGCAGTTCTTC.

The chain employs TRBV6-5 and TRBJ2-7; D gene uncertain. CDR3 length: 16 amino acids. Trimming pared 0 bases from V and 9 bases from J, leaving 21 bases between. Germline V lookup: CDR1 MNHEY, CDR2 SVGAGI. The CDR3 loop reads CASSYSPVQPPTRQYF. The CDR3 DNA reads TGTGCCAGCAGTTACTCCCCAGTTCAGCCGCCTACGAGGCAGTACTTC.

This clonotype was counted ten times or more. The chain uses TRBV20-1 and TRBJ2-1; 12 nucleotides agree with TRBD2. This CDR3 is 16 amino acids long. Germline V gene sequence: CDR1 DFQATT, CDR2 SNEGSKA (reference sequence). V lost 0 bases, J lost 3 bases, and 3 bases stayed unmatched. The chain's CDR3 is CSARDQTSGSYNEQFF. As DNA, the CDR3 is TGCAGTGCTAGAGATCAGACTAGCGGGAGCTACAATGAGCAGTTCTTC.

In this sample, this clonotype turned up a few times. The rearrangement joins TRBV2 to TRBJ1-5; D unresolved. This CDR3 has 17 amino acids. Trimming stripped 7 bases from V and 2 bases from J, with 21 bases between. The germline V gene encodes CDR1 SNHLY and CDR2 FYNNEI. Here the CDR3 reads CASIRDRTVRGNQPQHF. CDR3 nucleotides: TGTGCCAGCATTAGGGATAGGACGGTTAGAGGCAATCAGCCCCAGCATTTT.

V gene TRBV4-2 combines with J gene TRBJ2-1; D possibly corresponds to TRBD1 (5 bases). V lost 1 base, J lost 2 bases, and 15 bases lay in between. CDR3 length: 17 amino acids. Germline CDR1 and CDR2: LGHNA and YNFKEQ. DNA of the CDR3: TGTGCCAGCAGCCAAGCTCCCGGTGACAGCGCCTACAATGAGCAGTTCTTC. Protein sequence: CASSQAPGDSAYNEQFF.

V is TRBV12-3 or TRBV12-4 and J is TRBJ2-5; TRBD2 aligns across 11 bases. The V and J ends lost 5 bases and 5 bases, in that order; junction bases with no gene match: 10. CDR3 size: 16 residues. CDR3 sequence reads: CASSPPSGGIFETQYF. CDR3 coding DNA: TGTGCCAGCAGTCCCCCTAGCGGGGGGATTTTTGAGACCCAGTACTTC.

This sequence joins TRBV19 and TRBJ2-2; D gene unclear. The CDR3 covers 11 residues. Trimming left V 11 bases short and J 5 bases short, with 9 bases between. Germline V gene data show CDR1 as LNHDA and CDR2 as SQIVND (reference sequence). The CDR3 protein is CAASRTGELFF. The CDR3 coding sequence is TGTGCCGCCAGTCGGACCGGGGAGCTGTTTTTT.

This clonotype was observed a handful of times. V gene TRBV28 combines with J gene TRBJ2-7; unclear D gene. The CDR3 loop spans 14 amino acids. Per germline, CDR1 MDHEN and CDR2 SYDVKM. Trimming left V 2 bases short and J 2 bases short, with 10 bases between. CDR3 region: CASSLTMRPYEQYF. In DNA, the CDR3 is TGTGCCAGCAGTTTAACCATGAGACCCTACGAGCAGTACTTC.